The present entry profiles one T cell receptor (beta chain) with its context. Its specificity is not known. A much larger clone sits a single nucleotide away, making a read error possible. This sample was included in a study of T cells in Graves' hyperthyroidism and ophthalmopathy. Study-level results: Blood samples included most of the expanded thyroid clonotypes exceeding 0.001.

The CDR3 length is 16 residues. The V gene's germline CDR1 is MDHEN and CDR2 SYDVKM. From RNA transcripts, TCR beta CDR3 regions were amplified. With the HTBI primer set, the TCR CDR3 went through a first round of RT-PCR. TCRdb reanalysed the multiplex PCR reads using MiXCR and keeps one entry per CDR3 protein. Found here are about 380,000 distinct CDR3 sequences, roughly 20% of them singletons; the top ten hold 35% to 50%. This clonotype was obtained from a man aged 18-30 years with Graves' ophthalmopathy. The J gene is TRBJ2-2, the V gene TRBV28; TRBD1 matches 9 bases. The closer fit of TRBJ1-1 to the DNA end suggests the J call may be wrong. The sample comprised blood. The CDR3 protein is CASSLVEQGAGTGAFF. The CDR3 nucleotides read TGTGCCAGCAGTTTAGTGGAACAGGGGGCCGGCACTGGAGCTTTCTTT.